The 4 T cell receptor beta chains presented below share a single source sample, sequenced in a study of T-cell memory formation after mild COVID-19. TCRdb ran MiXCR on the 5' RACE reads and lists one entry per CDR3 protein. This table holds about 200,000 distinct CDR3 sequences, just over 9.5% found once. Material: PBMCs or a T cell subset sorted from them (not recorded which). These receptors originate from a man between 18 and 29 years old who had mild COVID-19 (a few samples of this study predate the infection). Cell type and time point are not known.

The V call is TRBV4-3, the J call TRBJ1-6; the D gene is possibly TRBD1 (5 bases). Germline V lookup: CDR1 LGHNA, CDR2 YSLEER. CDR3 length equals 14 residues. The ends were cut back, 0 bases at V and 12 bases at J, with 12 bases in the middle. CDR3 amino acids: CASSQEGRRRPLHF. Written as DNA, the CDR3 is TGCGCCAGCAGCCAAGAGGGGCGGCGGCGACCCCTCCACTTT.

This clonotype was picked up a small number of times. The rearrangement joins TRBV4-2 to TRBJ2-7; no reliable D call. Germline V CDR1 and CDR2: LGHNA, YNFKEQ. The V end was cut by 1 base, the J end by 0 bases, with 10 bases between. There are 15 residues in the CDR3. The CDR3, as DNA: TGTGCCAGCAGCCAAGCGGAGACTCGCTCCTACGAGCAGTACTTC. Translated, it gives CASSQAETRSYEQYF.

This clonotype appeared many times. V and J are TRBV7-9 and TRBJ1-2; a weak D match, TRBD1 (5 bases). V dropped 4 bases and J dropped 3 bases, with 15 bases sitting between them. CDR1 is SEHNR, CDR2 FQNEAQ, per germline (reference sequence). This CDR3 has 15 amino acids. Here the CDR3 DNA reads TGTGCCAGCAGCTCACAACTTCAGGGTGACTATGGCTACACCTTC. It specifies CASSSQLQGDYGYTF.

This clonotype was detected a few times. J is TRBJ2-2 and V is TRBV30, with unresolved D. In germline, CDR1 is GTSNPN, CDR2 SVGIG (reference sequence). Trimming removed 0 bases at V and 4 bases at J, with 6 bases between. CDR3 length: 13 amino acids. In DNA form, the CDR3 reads TGTGCCTGGAGTGTAGTAAGCACCGGGGAGCTGTTTTTT. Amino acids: CAWSVVSTGELFF.